The 21 T cell receptor beta chains in this list originate from one sample, sequenced in a study of shared clonotypes between healthy human individuals. Profiled with immunoSEQ multiplex PCR; TCRdb holds only in-frame clones, not every one. The table has about 380,000 clones, just over 95% seen once. The material sequenced was memory CD8+ T cells sorted from blood. Sample subset: CD45RO+ cells pooled with CCR7-negative TemRA cells. These receptors were taken from a man in his thirties or forties in good health.

The chain employs TRBV5-1 and TRBJ2-7, with 7 bases lining up with TRBD2. Germline V gene sequence: CDR1 SGHRS, CDR2 YFSETQ. The V segment lost 5 bases and the J segment 5 bases; nucleotides outside the gene matches: 7. The CDR3 has 13 residues. Here the CDR3 reads CASRGGRGNEQYF. The CDR3 DNA follows: TGCGCCAGCAGAGGCGGGAGAGGAAACGAGCAGTACTTC.

This chain uses TRBV28 with TRBJ2-1, with D unresolved. The CDR3 is 15 amino acids. The germline V gene has CDR1 MDHEN and CDR2 SYDVKM. V lost 3 bases and J lost 0, with 9 bases in between. DNA for the CDR3: TGTGCCAGCAGTTTGACTTTAAGCTCCTACAATGAGCAGTTCTTC. As protein: CASSLTLSSYNEQFF. Full variable domain (remainder filled in from reference TRBV28 and TRBJ2-1): DVKVTQSSRYLVKRTGEKVFLECVQDMDHENMFWYRQDPGLGLRLIYFSYDVKMKEKGDIPEGYSVSREKKERFSLILESASTNQTSMYLCASSLTLSSYNEQFFGPGTRLTVL.

This chain links TRBV6-5 with TRBJ2-5, with a tentative D call TRBD1 (6 bases). Germline V gene sequence: CDR1 MNHEY, CDR2 SVGAGI. V lost 8 bases and J 3 bases, leaving 16 bases between the germline ends. The length of the CDR3 is 14 residues. The DNA of the CDR3 is TGTGCCAGCCATCCAACAGGGTCAAAAGAGACCCAGTACTTC. It translates to CASHPTGSKETQYF.

The chain recombines TRBV6-4 with TRBJ2-5, with TRBD1 identical over 7 bases. In germline, CDR1 is MRHNA, CDR2 SNTAGT. V lost 2 bases, J lost 1 base, and 13 bases stayed unmatched. This CDR3 is 18 amino acids long. This CDR3 reads CASSDGKGAGERQETQYF. In nucleotides, the CDR3 is TGTGCCAGCAGTGACGGGAAGGGGGCCGGGGAGCGCCAAGAGACCCAGTACTTC.

J is TRBJ2-7 and V is TRBV29-1; D is undetermined. The CDR3 loop spans 14 amino acids. Trimming took 4 bases from V and 4 from J, leaving 17 bases between them. Germline assignment: CDR1 SQVTM and CDR2 ANQGSEA. The CDR3 loop reads CSVAITPEPYEQYF. The CDR3 DNA sequence: TGCAGCGTTGCGATCACCCCGGAACCTTACGAGCAGTACTTC.

V gene TRBV18 combines with J gene TRBJ2-6; 7 nucleotides agree with TRBD2. Trimming took 4 bases from V and 2 from J; bases not matched to a gene: 14. The CDR3 length is 19 residues. From germline, CDR1 is KGHSH and CDR2 LQKENI. CDR3 in amino acids: CASSLNDQSGGAGANVLTF. The CDR3, as DNA: TGTGCCAGCTCACTCAATGACCAAAGTGGGGGGGCTGGGGCCAACGTCCTGACTTTC.

The V gene is TRBV2, the J gene TRBJ2-1; D gene ambiguous. CDR3 length equals 13 residues. CDR1 is SNHLY, CDR2 FYNNEI, per germline. V lost 2 bases, J lost 2 bases, and 4 bases lay in between. CDR3 residues: CASSELAYNEQFF. DNA of the CDR3: TGTGCCAGCAGTGAACTGGCCTACAATGAGCAGTTCTTC.

The chain combines TRBV30 with TRBJ2-1; D unresolved. The V end was cut by 2 bases, the J end by 4 bases, with 9 bases between. The germline gives CDR1 GTSNPN, CDR2 SVGIG (reference sequence). The CDR3 is 13 residues long. The CDR3 is CAWSSPGYNEQFF. The CDR3 coding sequence is TGTGCCTGGAGTTCCCCCGGGTACAATGAGCAGTTCTTC.

This chain connects TRBV7-3 to TRBJ2-7; 11 bases line up with TRBD2. CDR3 length equals 18 residues. J was trimmed by 5 bases and V by 1 base; bases with no gene match: 13. CDR1 and CDR2 from the germline V gene are SGHTA and FQGTGA. In DNA, the CDR3 is TGTGCCAGCAGCTTAAGTTGCGTACTAGCGGGAGTCGGGAACGAGCAGTACTTC. This translates into CASSLSCVLAGVGNEQYF.

The chain employs TRBV5-1 and TRBJ2-5; D remains ambiguous. V gave up 2 bases and J gave up 5 bases, with 16 bases separating them. Germline CDR1 SGHRS, CDR2 YFSETQ. The CDR3 totals 15 residues. The CDR3 DNA follows: TGCGCCAGCAGCTTTGGATCTAGGGCCCGGGAGACCCAGTACTTC. Protein product: CASSFGSRARETQYF.

The genes are TRBV4-2 and TRBJ1-3; D might be TRBD1 (6 bases). The germline V gene encodes CDR1 LGHNA and CDR2 YNFKEQ. The CDR3 runs to 15 residues. V lost 9 bases to trimming and J lost 0 bases, with 15 bases between them. CDR3 bases: TGTGCCAGTACCTCAGGGGAAAGCTCTGGAAACACCATATATTTT. As protein: CASTSGESSGNTIYF.

The chain uses TRBV7-9 and TRBJ2-2, with TRBD1 as a possible D gene (7 bases). V lost 0 bases and J 8 bases, leaving 16 bases between the germline ends. Per germline, CDR1 SEHNR and CDR2 FQNEAQ (reference sequence). This CDR3 is built from 16 residues. The CDR3 DNA reads as TGTGCCAGCAGCTTAGCGCGGGACAGAGCAGCGGGGGAGCTGTTTTTT. This sequence encodes CASSLARDRAAGELFF.

The chain links TRBV6-1 to TRBJ1-5; 7 bases align to TRBD1. Germline V lookup: CDR1 MNHNS, CDR2 SASEGT. The CDR3 runs 16 residues. Trimming cost V 0 bases and J 5 bases; bases outside gene matches: 7. CDR3 nucleotides: TGTGCCAGCAGTGAAGCAATGACAGGGATATATCAGCCCCAGCATTTT. Encoded protein: CASSEAMTGIYQPQHF.

The chain uses TRBV5-1 and TRBJ2-3, with 14 positions matching TRBD2. The CDR3 totals 17 residues. Germline V lookup: CDR1 SGHRS, CDR2 YFSETQ. Germline trimming cut 4 bases from V and 6 bases from J; bases unmatched to any gene: 10. The CDR3 region has the DNA TGCGCCAGCAGCGCCCCGGGACTAGCGGGAGCGGAGGATACGCAGTATTTT. Protein sequence: CASSAPGLAGAEDTQYF.

The J gene is TRBJ2-5, the V gene TRBV2; D is uncertain. The V and J ends lost 9 bases and 4 bases respectively, with 27 bases between them. CDR3 size: 17 residues. Germline CDR1 reads SNHLY; CDR2 reads FYNNEI. Here the CDR3 DNA reads TGTGCCAGGGGCCCGGGTGCGGATTGGGGTACAAGAGAGACCCAGTACTTC. Translation: CARGPGADWGTRETQYF.

This sequence joins TRBV5-1 and TRBJ2-7, with 9 bases identical to TRBD1. Trimming at V came to 5 bases and at J to 2 bases, leaving 5 bases not matched to a gene. The V gene's germline CDR1 is SGHRS and CDR2 YFSETQ. This CDR3 spans 14 amino acids. The CDR3 region is CASRGGQGTYEQYF. As DNA, the CDR3 is TGCGCCAGCAGAGGAGGACAGGGGACCTACGAGCAGTACTTC.

This CDR3 is CASSENRDNEQFF. In nucleotides, the CDR3 is TGCGCCAGCAGTGAGAACCGAGACAATGAGCAGTTCTTC. This sequence joins TRBV10-1 and TRBJ2-1; D unresolved. Trimming removed 2 bases from V and 5 bases from J, with 7 bases in between. Germline CDR1 is WNHNN and CDR2 is SYGVQD (reference sequence). This CDR3 spans 13 amino acids.

The chain employs TRBV29-1 and TRBJ2-1; D may be TRBD2 (6 bases). This CDR3 has 16 amino acids. Germline lookup yields CDR1 SQVTM and CDR2 ANQGSEA. Trimming cost V 4 bases and J 3 bases, with 19 bases left between them. In nucleotides, the CDR3 is TGCAGCGTTGTTAAGTACGGGAGCGGGCGCTACAATGAGCAGTTCTTC. Translation: CSVVKYGSGRYNEQFF.

The V call is TRBV28, the J call TRBJ1-2; 7 bases fit TRBD1. This CDR3 region has 13 residues. V was pared by 2 bases and J by 3 bases, with 0 bases of the junction left unmatched. Germline values: CDR1 MDHEN, CDR2 SYDVKM. CDR3 DNA sequence: TGTGCCAGCAGTTTAGGGACAGACTATGGCTACACCTTC. It specifies CASSLGTDYGYTF.

The chain has TRBV6-5 and TRBJ1-1; 12 bases agree with TRBD1. Germline trimming cut 4 bases from V and 4 bases from J; bases unmatched to any gene: 4. CDR1 and CDR2 (germline): MNHEY, SVGAGI. CDR3 length: 15 amino acids. CDR3 bases: TGTGCCAGCAGTTGGGGGACAGGGGGCGGCACTGAAGCTTTCTTT. Its protein product is CASSWGTGGGTEAFF.

This chain joins TRBV5-5 and TRBJ1-4, with 8 bases that match TRBD1. Unmatched junction bases numbered 13, after V lost 4 bases and J lost 8 bases. The CDR3 has 16 amino acids. The germline CDR1 and CDR2 sequences are SGHKS and YYEKEE (reference sequence). Here the CDR3 reads CASSRGVGQGGEKLFF. The CDR3 region has the DNA TGTGCCAGCAGCCGGGGCGTCGGACAGGGTGGCGAAAAACTGTTTTTT.